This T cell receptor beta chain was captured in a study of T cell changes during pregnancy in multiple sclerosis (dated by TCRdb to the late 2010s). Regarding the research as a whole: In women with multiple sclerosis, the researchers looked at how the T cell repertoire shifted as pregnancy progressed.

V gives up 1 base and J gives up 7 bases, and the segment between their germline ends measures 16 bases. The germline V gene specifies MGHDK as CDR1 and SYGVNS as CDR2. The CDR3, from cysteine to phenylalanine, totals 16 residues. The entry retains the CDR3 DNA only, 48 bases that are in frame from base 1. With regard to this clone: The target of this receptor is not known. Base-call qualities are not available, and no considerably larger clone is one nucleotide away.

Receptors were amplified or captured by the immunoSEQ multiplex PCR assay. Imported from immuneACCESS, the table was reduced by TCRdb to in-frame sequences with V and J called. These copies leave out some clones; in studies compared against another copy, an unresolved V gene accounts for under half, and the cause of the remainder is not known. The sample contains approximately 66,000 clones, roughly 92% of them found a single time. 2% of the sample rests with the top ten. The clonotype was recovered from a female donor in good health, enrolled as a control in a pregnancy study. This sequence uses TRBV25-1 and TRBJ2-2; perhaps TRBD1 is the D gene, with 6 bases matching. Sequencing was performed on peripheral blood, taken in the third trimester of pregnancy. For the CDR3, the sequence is CASSEWGGGSLGELFF. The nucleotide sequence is TGTGCCAGCAGTGAATGGGGTGGGGGCTCGCTCGGGGAGCTGTTTTTT.